Reported below is one T cell receptor beta chain. The target antigen is unknown. This sample was included in a study of T cell responses to AZD1222 COVID-19 vaccine. The study's findings and limits: No repertoire was sampled before or during the peak T cell response, only after it.

The repertoire was sequenced with immunoSEQ multiplex PCR; TCRdb's copy has only in-frame clones and lacks some. The table records about 130,000 clones, just over 90% of them present only once. Germline loops: CDR1 LGHDT, CDR2 YNNKEL (reference sequence). This CDR3 spans 12 amino acids. With 1 base removed from V and 4 bases from J, the gap between germline ends came to 4 bases. The receptor was isolated from an adult in good health. The sequences come from peripheral blood, collected on day 0 of AZD1222 vaccination. The chain recombines TRBV3-1 (or the pseudogene TRBV3-2) with TRBJ2-5; D is unclear. CDR3 protein: CASSQGPETQYF. The CDR3, as DNA: TGTGCCAGCAGCCAAGGCCCAGAGACCCAGTACTTC.